The entry below gives a single TCR beta chain sequence along with its context. The target of this receptor is not known. Base qualities are missing; no much larger clone stands one base away. This record belongs to a study of T cell clonotyping in hematopoietic cell transplantation (dated by TCRdb to about 2021). Regarding the study in general: Recipient samples taken before transplant were obtained following cytoreduction. In the study, fewer than 150 blood samples were gathered from under 45 consecutive transplant recipients and their related donors. Patients were recruited between 2015 and 2017 and followed until late 2020 or death. Study-wide conclusions, independent of this receptor: Sample size was limited, and cells were not sorted, so CD4 and CD8 repertoire contributions could not be separated. After transplant, TCR diversity in recipients dropped, and pathologically expanded clonotypes climbed progressively between day 30 and day 180. Donor and pretransplant recipient Inverse Simpson Index values predicted broader posttransplant TCR repertoire diversity. Only a small fraction of recipient repertoires overlapped donor repertoires, with over 97% appearing de novo at the given depth.

For CDR1 and CDR2, the germline V gene lists SGHVS and FQNEAQ. Including the terminal cysteine and phenylalanine, the CDR3 comprises 13 residues. The DNA shown is the 39-base CDR3, in frame from base 1. A distance of 7 bases separates the germline ends of V and J, which lose 1 base and 3 bases respectively. In light of the paper, this sample's time point label describes: recipient sample about 28 days before transplant, after cytoreduction. Blood from recipients was drawn about 28 days before transplant and again at days 30, 100 and 180 after transplant. Using Nuclei Lysis Solution, genomic DNA was extracted from unfractionated peripheral blood mononuclear cells that were either fresh or cryopreserved. The immunoSEQ assay, a bias-controlled multiplex PCR using V- and J-specific primers, was used to amplify TCR beta CDR3 regions from genomic DNA. In a second PCR step, the CDR3 amplicons were tagged with a proprietary barcode plus Illumina adapter sequences. An Illumina MiSeq instrument was used to sequence the CDR3 libraries. The source study handled its data this way. Export and quality control were handled in immunoSEQ Analyzer 3.0, while downstream analyses relied on R Bioconductor and Immunarch. Only productive rearrangements in the normalized downsampled data set went into calculating the repertoire metrics. Clonotypes larger than 5 templates in the normalized cohort were defined as pathologically expanded. The Inverse Simpson Index served as the measure of repertoire diversity. The non-normalized data set was used for CMV-specificity analyses so that all clonotypes could be captured. TCRdb's version of the immuneACCESS table is confined to in-frame rearrangements and falls short of the full clone set. An unresolved V gene accounts for under half of the shortfall where checked; the remainder is of unknown origin. The V and J calls and clone size come from that table; D and trimming were worked out from the DNA. Across this sample there are roughly 9,800 clones, with around 87% seen only once. Approximately 15% of the sample is taken by the ten largest.

The chain joins TRBV7-8 to TRBJ2-7; confidence is insufficient to name the D gene. The TCR originated in a woman aged 45-65 years with chronic myeloid leukemia. Some clones in this sample may be carry-over from other donors' samples. The sample in question was peripheral blood mononuclear cells, obtained before stem cell transplant. The CDR3 loop reads CASSLESLYEQYF. The DNA sequence is TGTGCCAGCAGCTTAGAATCCCTCTACGAGCAGTACTTC.